The sequence of this TCR beta chain was determined in a study of T cell changes during pregnancy in multiple sclerosis. Repertoires were generated with immunoSEQ multiplex PCR, while TCRdb's copy carries only in-frame clones and drops some. The repertoire holds about 67,000 clones, approximately 90% seen once, with 2.5% to 3% in the top ten. The TCR was taken from a female donor with multiple sclerosis, enrolled in a pregnancy study. Sequences were derived from peripheral blood, sampled in the first trimester of pregnancy.

The CDR3: CASQPQGFGTGNQPQHF. As DNA, the CDR3 is TGTGCCAGCCAGCCACAGGGATTCGGGACGGGCAATCAGCCCCAGCATTTT. This chain connects TRBV19 to TRBJ1-5; perhaps TRBD1 as D (6 bases). The CDR3 spans 17 residues. V shed 9 bases and J shed 2 bases, with 23 bases lying between them. Germline V gene data show CDR1 as LNHDA and CDR2 as SQIVND (reference sequence).